The present T cell receptor beta chain was sequenced within a study of a mutant IDH1 vaccine in newly diagnosed glioma. Overall study findings and caveats: There seemed to be no relation between pseudoprogression and changes in top peripheral T cell clonotypes.

Libraries were prepared by immunoSEQ multiplex PCR; TCRdb keeps only in-frame clonotypes and omits some of them. The table records about 27,000 clones, over 65% of them present only once. The CDR3 contains 16 residues. Germline CDR1 is SGHRS and CDR2 is YFSETQ. The ends lost 1 base at V and 5 bases at J; junction bases unmatched: 4. Note on this clone: Its antigen is not identified.

Time point given: week 35, safety follow-up. Alongside topical imiquimod, each dose of vaccine comprised 300 ug of mutant IDH1 20-mer peptide. There were eight vaccinations for patients, given in weeks 1, 3, 5, 7, 11, 15, 19 and 23. This sequence joins TRBV5-1 and TRBJ2-2, with TRBD2 matching over 11 bases. This receptor was obtained from a man between 25 and 39 years old with glioma. Specimen: PBMCs, collected from a glioma patient whose treatment included an IDH1 peptide vaccine. CDR3 in amino acids: CASSLNSGRATGELFF. As DNA, the CDR3 is TGCGCCAGCAGCTTGAATAGCGGGAGGGCGACCGGGGAGCTGTTTTTT.